The clone carrying this T cell receptor (beta chain) was observed many times. No antigen is known for it. The J segment lost 2 bases and the V segment lost 3 bases, leaving 6 bases of the junction unmatched. The CDR3 has 15 residues. These data are taken from a study of T cells in Graves' hyperthyroidism and ophthalmopathy. As for the study in general: At initial diagnosis, before any treatment had begun, peripheral blood was obtained.

Graves' hyperthyroidism qualified as stable when ophthalmopathy did not progress within 18 months. Study-wide points: With a median lead of about 6.9 months before onset, the model predicted ophthalmopathy. Blood held most thyroid clonotypes expanded above 0.001 frequency.

Using RNA transcripts as the source, TCR beta CDR3 regions were amplified. Carried out on the TCR CDR3, a first-round RT-PCR used the HTBI primer set. A single record per CDR3 protein comes from TCRdb applying MiXCR to the multiplex PCR reads. The sample holds hundreds of thousands of distinct CDR3 sequences, 13% to 15% seen once. This TCR was sampled from a woman younger than 30 with Graves' hyperthyroidism. The source material was blood. This chain uses TRBV12-3 or TRBV12-4 with TRBJ2-7; 8 bases are shared with TRBD2. The CDR3 DNA reads as TGTGCCAGCAGTTTTGAACTAGCGGCCCCCTACGAGCAGTACTTC. Translated, it gives CASSFELAAPYEQYF.